This TCR beta chain was sequenced in a study of blood T cells in healthy people across ages. Through a sample-barcoded 5' primer and a J-beta primer mix, a second PCR was run for roughly 6 to 11 cycles. Through a template-switch adaptor with 12 random nucleotides, each cDNA molecule received a tag. TCRdb reprocessed the 5' RACE reads with MiXCR, giving one entry per CDR3 protein. In the table there are 730,000 or so distinct CDR3 sequences, 40% to 50% of which are singletons. The sample holds a few counts of this clonotype. The CDR3 totals 17 residues. Germline CDR1 reads DFQATT; CDR2 reads SNEGSKA (reference sequence). V lost 6 bases and J lost 0; bases outside the gene matches: 15.

The sequenced sample consisted of blood. This sequence originates from an elderly man in good health. The chain has TRBV20-1 and TRBJ2-3; TRBD1 agrees at 7 bases. CDR3 DNA sequence: TGCAGTGCGAACCGGGACAGATACGAATCTAGCACAGATACGCAGTATTTT. This sequence encodes CSANRDRYESSTDTQYF.